The 18 T cell receptor beta chains reported below all come from one sample, sequenced in a study of T-cell reconstitution after alpha-beta-depleted transplantation in children. Library preparation (for TCRbeta) was performed with unique molecular identifiers. TCRdb reanalysed the PCR reads using MiXCR and keeps one entry per CDR3 protein. The table includes around 700,000 distinct CDR3 sequences, roughly 14% detected once. Specimen: PBMCs, collected before TCRalphabeta/CD19-depleted stem cell transplant. Every receptor here comes from a girl aged 2 to 9 with congenital amegakaryocytic thrombocytopenia, due to receive a stem cell transplant.

This clonotype was seen at least ten times. The CDR3 loop reads CAIRGATDIDTEAFF. The CDR3 DNA sequence: TGTGCCATCAGAGGAGCGACAGACATCGACACTGAAGCTTTCTTT. The genes are TRBV10-3 and TRBJ1-1; D is perhaps TRBD1 (5 bases). In germline, CDR1 is ENHRY, CDR2 SYGVKD. The CDR3 consists of 15 residues. V dropped 6 bases and J dropped 3 bases, with 17 bases sitting between them.

This clonotype was recorded many times. The chain recombines TRBV12-3 or TRBV12-4 with TRBJ1-2, with no clear D. CDR3 length: 14 amino acids. The V gene lost 5 bases and the J gene lost 4 bases, with 14 bases spanning the gap. DNA for the CDR3: TGTGCCAGCAGTCCAGAGACCGCTCTCTATGGCTACACCTTC. This translates into CASSPETALYGYTF.

This clonotype was counted only a few times. This rearrangement joins TRBV29-1 to TRBJ2-2; D ambiguous. The CDR3 is made up of 11 amino acids. CDR1 SQVTM and CDR2 ANQGSEA come from the germline V gene. The V and J ends lost 7 bases and 4 bases respectively, with 7 bases between them. The CDR3 spells CSAKLTGELFF. The DNA for the CDR3 is TGCAGCGCGAAGCTCACCGGGGAGCTGTTTTTT.

This clonotype was seen a few times. The V and J genes are TRBV20-1 and TRBJ2-3; unclear D gene. CDR1 and CDR2 from the germline V gene are DFQATT and SNEGSKA (reference sequence). Trimming cost V 1 base and J 3 bases, with 8 bases left between them. The CDR3 spans 13 residues. In DNA, the CDR3 is TGCAGTGCTAGAGGGATCTCGACAGATACGCAGTATTTT. Its translation: CSARGISTDTQYF.

This clonotype was seen ten or more times. The rearrangement joins TRBV10-1 to TRBJ2-1; D gene ambiguous. Trimming removed 0 bases from V and 7 bases from J, with 10 bases in between. The length of the CDR3 is 14 residues. Germline assignment: CDR1 WNHNN and CDR2 SYGVQD (reference sequence). CDR3 residues: CASSESALGNEQFF. In DNA, the CDR3 is TGCGCCAGCAGTGAGTCGGCGCTAGGAAATGAGCAGTTCTTC.

This clonotype occurred a few times. The chain is built from TRBV5-1 and TRBJ2-7; D is unresolved. This CDR3 comprises 14 residues. The V gene lost 2 bases and the J gene lost 5 bases, with 14 bases spanning the gap. The germline CDR1 and CDR2 sequences are SGHRS and YFSETQ. The CDR3 is CASSFLFFLDEQYF. The CDR3 nucleotides read TGCGCCAGCAGCTTCTTGTTTTTCTTGGACGAGCAGTACTTC.

The table lists this clonotype with many counts. The chain couples TRBV20-1 to TRBJ2-2; 10 bases are a match to TRBD1. CDR3 length equals 14 residues. In germline, CDR1 is DFQATT, CDR2 SNEGSKA (reference sequence). V was pared by 4 bases and J by 5 bases, with 4 bases of the junction left unmatched. CDR3 amino acids: CSAIDRGQTGELFF. In nucleotides, the CDR3 is TGCAGTGCTATTGACAGGGGGCAGACCGGGGAGCTGTTTTTT.

This clonotype has a handful of counts. V is TRBV11-1 and J is TRBJ2-4, with D tentatively TRBD1 or TRBD2 (5 bases each). Germline V lookup: CDR1 SGHAT, CDR2 FQDESV (reference sequence). The V end was cut by 1 base, the J end by 1 base, with 17 bases between. The CDR3 has 18 amino acids. This CDR3 is CASSLVSNGAEAKNIQYF. DNA for the CDR3: TGTGCCAGCAGCTTAGTTTCGAACGGGGCGGAGGCCAAAAACATTCAGTACTTC.

The chain combines TRBV11-3 with TRBJ2-3, with 10 bases aligning to TRBD2. The CDR3 is made up of 18 amino acids. Per germline, CDR1 SGHNT and CDR2 YENEEA. Germline trimming cut 3 bases from V and 2 bases from J; bases unmatched to any gene: 11. The CDR3 spells CASSFGLAVEGDTDTQYF. As DNA, the CDR3 is TGTGCCAGCAGCTTCGGACTAGCGGTTGAGGGGGACACAGATACGCAGTATTTT.

In its sample, this clonotype was seen many times. The rearrangement joins TRBV20-1 to TRBJ2-7, with TRBD2 identical over 8 bases. The CDR3 length is 15 residues. The V and J ends lost 0 bases and 4 bases, in that order; junction bases with no gene match: 8. CDR1 is DFQATT and CDR2 is SNEGSKA in the germline V gene (reference sequence). As DNA, the CDR3 is TGCAGTGCTAGAGATCAGGGGTCTAGCGGGTACGAGCAGTACTTC. It specifies CSARDQGSSGYEQYF.

This clonotype was detected a few times. The chain links TRBV6-5 to TRBJ2-1, with 9 bases identical to TRBD2. Germline V gives CDR1 MNHEY, CDR2 SVGAGI. Germline trimming cut 0 bases from V and 2 bases from J; bases unmatched to any gene: 8. The CDR3 length is 18 residues. The CDR3 region is CASSYSSGRRAAYNEQFF. The CDR3 region has the DNA TGTGCCAGCAGTTACTCAAGCGGGAGGCGGGCGGCCTACAATGAGCAGTTCTTC.

This clonotype turned up a few times. This sequence joins TRBV20-1 and TRBJ2-1, with 8 bases matching TRBD2. Germline lookup yields CDR1 DFQATT and CDR2 SNEGSKA (reference sequence). The CDR3 is made up of 17 amino acids. V trimming: 6 bases; J trimming: 4 bases; junction bases outside the gene matches: 17. The CDR3 DNA reads as TGCAGTGCGCGGACCTTTTCGGGAGGGCCGGTTTACAATGAGCAGTTCTTC. Protein product: CSARTFSGGPVYNEQFF.

Comment on this clonotype: Possible read error: a much larger clone is one base away. The rearrangement joins TRBV5-1 to TRBJ2-3; D perhaps matches TRBD2 (6 bases). The germline V gene has CDR1 SGHRS and CDR2 YFSETQ. The CDR3 extends over 15 amino acids. The CDR3 DNA is TGCGCCAGCAGCTTGGCCGCCGGGAGCATAGATACGCAGTATTTT. Translation: CASSLAAGSIDTQYF.

This clonotype has just a few counts. The rearrangement links TRBV7-9 to TRBJ2-1, with TRBD2 identical over 9 bases. Germline loops: CDR1 SEHNR, CDR2 FQNEAQ (reference sequence). V was pared by 5 bases and J by 6 bases, with 11 bases of the junction left unmatched. The CDR3 has 16 residues. CDR3 residues: CASSTQREARGNEQFF. The CDR3 nucleotides read TGTGCCAGCAGCACACAGCGGGAGGCCAGGGGCAATGAGCAGTTCTTC.

This clonotype came up many times. The chain recombines TRBV5-1 with TRBJ1-1; 9 bases map to TRBD1. CDR1 and CDR2 (germline): SGHRS, YFSETQ. The length of the CDR3 is 17 residues. V gave up 0 bases and J gave up 4 bases; unmatched junction bases: 10. This CDR3 is CASSLAQGARVGTEAFF. CDR3 DNA: TGCGCCAGCAGCTTGGCACAGGGGGCGCGGGTAGGCACTGAAGCTTTCTTT.

This clonotype was detected ten times or more. The V and J genes are TRBV3-1 and TRBJ2-4; D not certain. The CDR3 runs 12 residues. The germline CDR1 and CDR2 sequences are LGHDT and YNNKEL (reference sequence). The V gene lost 3 bases and the J gene lost 12 bases, with 12 bases spanning the gap. The CDR3 is CASSHSTGHQYF. The DNA of the CDR3 is TGTGCCAGCAGCCACTCTACTGGTCATCAGTACTTC. Using reference TRBV3-1 and TRBJ2-4 for the parts outside the CDR3, the full variable domain is DTAVSQTPKYLVTQMGNDKSIKCEQNLGHDTMYWYKQDSKKFLKIMFSYNNKELIINETVPNRFSPKSPDKAHLNLHINSLELGDSAVYFCASSHSTGHQYFGAGTRLSVL.

Concerning this clonotype itself: Since the CDR3 does not end with the conserved phenylalanine or tryptophan, this likely comes from a read error. The chain employs TRBV27 and TRBJ2-1, with 7 bases lining up with TRBD2. V lost 3 bases and J lost 4; bases outside the gene matches: 3. The germline V gene encodes CDR1 MNHEY and CDR2 SMNVEV (reference sequence). This CDR3 region has 14 residues. The CDR3 nucleotides read TGTGCCAGCAGTTTGAGCGGGGTTTACAATGAGCAGTTCTTA. Protein sequence: CASSLSGVYNEQFL.

The rearrangement uses TRBV29-1 and TRBJ2-2, with a weak D call TRBD2 (6 bases). V was cut by 4 bases and J by 4 bases, with 13 bases left in between. Germline V gene lookup returns CDR1 SQVTM and CDR2 ANQGSEA. The CDR3 is 14 amino acids. CDR3 in amino acids: CSVARQGGTGELFF. CDR3 DNA sequence: TGCAGCGTTGCCCGGCAGGGAGGCACCGGGGAGCTGTTTTTT.